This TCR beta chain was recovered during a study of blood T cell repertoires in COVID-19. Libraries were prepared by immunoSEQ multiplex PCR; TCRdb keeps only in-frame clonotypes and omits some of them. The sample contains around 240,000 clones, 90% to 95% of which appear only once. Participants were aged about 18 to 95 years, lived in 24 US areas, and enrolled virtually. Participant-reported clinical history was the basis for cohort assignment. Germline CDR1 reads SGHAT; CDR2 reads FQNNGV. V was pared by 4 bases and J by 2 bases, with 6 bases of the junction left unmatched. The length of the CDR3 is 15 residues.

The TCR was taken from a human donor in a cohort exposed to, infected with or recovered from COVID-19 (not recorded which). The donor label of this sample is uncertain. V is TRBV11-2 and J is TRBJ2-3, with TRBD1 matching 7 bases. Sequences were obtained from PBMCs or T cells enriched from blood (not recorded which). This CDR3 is CASSYSGQLTDTQYF. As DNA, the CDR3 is TGTGCCAGCAGCTACTCGGGACAGCTCACAGATACGCAGTATTTT.